Listed here are 21 T cell receptor beta chains from one sample, sequenced in a study of T cell responses to AZD1222 COVID-19 vaccine (dated by TCRdb to the early 2020s). Library preparation used the immunoSEQ multiplex PCR assay. TCRdb re-hosts the immuneACCESS table, in-frame sequences only. Its copies lack some clones; in the studies checked, an unresolved V gene accounts for under half of them, and the cause for the rest is not known. This sample gives approximately 170,000 clones in total; roughly 89% of them show up just once. The ten biggest clones cover 1.6% of the sample. According to the study, the label for this sample's time point signals: baseline before first vaccination. This sample comprised peripheral blood, obtained on day 0 of AZD1222 vaccination. Receptor source: an adult in good health.

The rearrangement uses TRBV18 and TRBJ2-2; 15 nucleotides line up with TRBD2. This CDR3 region has 20 residues. Per the germline V gene, CDR1 is KGHSH and CDR2 is LQKENI. Trimming cost V 1 base and J 3 bases; bases outside gene matches: 9. The CDR3 nucleotides are TGTGCCAGCTCACCACGAGTCGGGACTAGCGGGGGGTTCCACACCGGGGAGCTGTTTTTT. It specifies CASSPRVGTSGGFHTGELFF. The variable domain in full, with the rest retrieved from reference TRBV18 and TRBJ2-2, is NAGVMQNPRHLVRRRGQEARLRCSPMKGHSHVYWYRQLPEEGLKFMVYLQKENIIDESGMPKERFSAEFPKEGPSILRIQQVVRGDSAAYFCASSPRVGTSGGFHTGELFFGEGSRLTVL.

The chain combines TRBV5-1 with TRBJ2-6; TRBD1 aligns across 8 bases. Trimming took 4 bases from V and 1 from J; bases not matched to a gene: 7. CDR3 length: 17 residues. CDR1 is SGHRS, CDR2 YFSETQ, per germline. The CDR3 is CASSDRTGSSGANVLTF. The CDR3 DNA follows: TGCGCCAGCAGCGACCGGACAGGGAGTTCTGGGGCCAACGTCCTGACTTTC.

This chain joins TRBV30 and TRBJ2-7; D is undetermined. This CDR3 spans 13 amino acids. CDR1 and CDR2 from the germline V gene are GTSNPN and SVGIG (reference sequence). The V end lost 1 base, the J end lost 5 bases, and 12 bases lay between the germline ends. CDR3 sequence: CAWSELAVNEQYF. CDR3 DNA sequence: TGTGCCTGGAGTGAGTTAGCTGTCAACGAGCAGTACTTC.

The chain joins TRBV5-4 to TRBJ2-3; 11 bases fit TRBD2. Germline lookup yields CDR1 SGHNT and CDR2 YYREEE (reference sequence). The V gene end was trimmed by 1 base and the J gene end by 0 bases; junction bases not matched to a gene: 1. CDR3 length equals 16 residues. This CDR3 is CASSLRLAGSTDTQYF. Here the CDR3 DNA reads TGTGCCAGCAGCTTGAGACTAGCGGGAAGCACAGATACGCAGTATTTT. The variable domain in full, completed from reference TRBV5-4 and TRBJ2-3, reads ETGVTQSPTHLIKTRGQQVTLRCSSQSGHNTVSWYQQALGQGPQFIFQYYREEENGRGNFPPRFSGLQFPNYSSELNVNALELDDSALYLCASSLRLAGSTDTQYFGPGTRLTVL.

The sample holds one count of this clone. The same CDR3 is also encoded by other DNA sequences in this sample. The chain carries TRBV6-5 and TRBJ1-2; D call uncertain. Germline CDR1 is MNHEY and CDR2 is SVGAGI. This CDR3 is built from 13 residues. The germline V and J ends were trimmed by 2 bases and 5 bases, with 9 bases remaining between them. The CDR3 loop reads CASSYSLRYGYTF. DNA for the CDR3: TGTGCCAGCAGTTACAGCCTTAGATATGGCTACACCTTC.

The chain joins TRBV5-4 to TRBJ1-2, with 8 bases fitting TRBD1. The CDR3 sequence is 13 residues long. Germline CDR1 reads SGHNT; CDR2 reads YYREEE (reference sequence). Germline trimming cut 5 bases from V and 4 bases from J; bases unmatched to any gene: 4. CDR3 region: CASRRGQAYGYTF. The CDR3 DNA reads TGTGCCAGCAGGAGGGGACAGGCCTATGGCTACACCTTC.

This clone showed up just a few times. This chain links TRBV5-8 with TRBJ2-1, with D possibly matching TRBD1 (6 bases). The germline gives CDR1 SGHTS, CDR2 YDEGEE. Trimming stripped 1 base from V and 10 bases from J, with 18 bases between. CDR3 length equals 15 residues. The CDR3 reads CASSLRTVPRLEQFF. CDR3 DNA sequence: TGTGCCAGCAGCTTGAGGACAGTCCCCAGGTTAGAGCAGTTCTTC.

The V and J genes are TRBV9 and TRBJ2-1; 11 nucleotides align to TRBD2. Germline V lookup: CDR1 SGDLS, CDR2 YYNGEE. Unmatched junction bases numbered 4, after V lost 5 bases and J lost 0 bases. The CDR3 loop spans 16 amino acids. The DNA of the CDR3 is TGTGCCAGCAGAGGACTAGCGGGTAGCTCCTACAATGAGCAGTTCTTC. This sequence encodes CASRGLAGSSYNEQFF.

This rearrangement joins TRBV6-2 or TRBV6-3 to TRBJ1-2, with D possibly being TRBD1 (5 bases). The length of the CDR3 is 15 residues. Per the germline V gene, CDR1 is MNHEY and CDR2 is SVGEGT. The V end lost 0 bases, the J end lost 2 bases, and 10 bases lay between the germline ends. The CDR3 loop reads CASSYSGQTNYGYTF. The CDR3 bases are TGTGCCAGCAGTTACTCAGGACAAACGAACTATGGCTACACCTTC.

The chain employs TRBV10-3 and TRBJ2-7; maybe TRBD2 (5 bases). V was pared by 0 bases and J by 6 bases, with 15 bases between. From germline, CDR1 is ENHRY and CDR2 SYGVKD. The CDR3 spans 15 residues. The CDR3 bases are TGTGCCATCAGTGAGTCGCTGGCTAGCTTGGGCGAGCAGTACTTC. Its translation: CAISESLASLGEQYF.

The CDR3 protein is CASSRTYREDNSPLHF. Written as DNA, the CDR3 is TGCGCCAGCAGCCGAACCTACAGGGAGGATAATTCACCCCTCCACTTT. The chain employs TRBV4-1 and TRBJ1-6; TRBD1 might be the D (6 bases). This CDR3 has 16 amino acids. Germline CDR1 reads MGHRA; CDR2 reads YSYEKL. With 4 bases removed from V and 5 bases from J, the gap between germline ends came to 15 bases.

The rearrangement uses TRBV9 and TRBJ1-6, with no clear D. Germline V CDR1 and CDR2: SGDLS, YYNGEE. Trimming took 3 bases from V and 3 from J, leaving 7 bases between them. The CDR3 is 14 residues long. CDR3 sequence reads: CASSAPGYNSPLHF. In DNA form, the CDR3 reads TGTGCCAGCAGCGCCCCTGGCTATAATTCACCCCTCCACTTT.

On this clone itself: Other DNA sequences in this sample translate to the same CDR3. The chain is built from TRBV18 and TRBJ1-5, with D possibly matching TRBD1 (5 bases). The CDR3 consists of 13 residues. The V and J ends lost 3 bases and 4 bases respectively, with 7 bases between them. Germline V gives CDR1 KGHSH, CDR2 LQKENI. The CDR3 reads CASSPGGNQPQHF. CDR3 sequence (DNA): TGTGCCAGCTCACCCGGGGGAAATCAGCCCCAGCATTTT.

This chain joins TRBV30 and TRBJ2-1, with 9 bases aligning to TRBD1. Germline loops: CDR1 GTSNPN, CDR2 SVGIG (reference sequence). V trimming: 5 bases; J trimming: 7 bases; junction bases outside the gene matches: 12. The CDR3 is made up of 15 amino acids. This CDR3 is CAWGVRTGESNEQFF. The CDR3 DNA follows: TGTGCCTGGGGCGTTAGGACAGGGGAATCGAATGAGCAGTTCTTC. Combining the CDR3 with reference TRBV30 and TRBJ2-1 gives the whole variable domain SQTIHQWPATLVQPVGSPLSLECTVEGTSNPNLYWYRQAAGRGLQLLFYSVGIGQISSEVPQNLSASRPQDRQFILSSKKLLLSDSGFYLCAWGVRTGESNEQFFGPGTRLTVL.

The J gene is TRBJ1-2, the V gene TRBV30; 8 nucleotides line up with TRBD1. Trimming removed 2 bases from V and 2 bases from J; junction bases left unmatched: 7. CDR3 length: 15 amino acids. CDR1 and CDR2 from the germline V gene are GTSNPN and SVGIG (reference sequence). CDR3 protein: CAWSTLRTGNYGYTF. In DNA, the CDR3 is TGTGCCTGGAGTACACTCCGGACAGGGAACTATGGCTACACCTTC. Using reference TRBV30 and TRBJ1-2 for the parts outside the CDR3, the full variable domain is SQTIHQWPATLVQPVGSPLSLECTVEGTSNPNLYWYRQAAGRGLQLLFYSVGIGQISSEVPQNLSASRPQDRQFILSSKKLLLSDSGFYLCAWSTLRTGNYGYTFGSGTRLTVV.

The table lists this clone with a count of one. The chain links TRBV2 to TRBJ2-4; TRBD1 might be the D (6 bases). There are 17 residues in the CDR3. Germline lookup yields CDR1 SNHLY and CDR2 FYNNEI. V was trimmed by 5 bases and J by 0 bases, leaving 17 bases between them. For the CDR3, the DNA is TGTGCCAGCAGTCGTCAGGGGCCCTTCCTAGCCAAAAACATTCAGTACTTC. It is translated as CASSRQGPFLAKNIQYF. Based on the CDR3 plus reference TRBV2 and TRBJ2-4, the full variable domain is EPEVTQTPSHQVTQMGQEVILRCVPISNHLYFYWYRQILGQKVEFLVSFYNNEISEKSEIFDDQFSVERPDGSNFTLKIRSTKLEDSAMYFCASSRQGPFLAKNIQYFGAGTRLSVL.

This sequence joins TRBV7-9 and TRBJ1-1; possible D gene TRBD1, 5 bases. Per the germline V gene, CDR1 is SEHNR and CDR2 is FQNEAQ (reference sequence). The V and J ends lost 5 bases and 2 bases respectively, with 12 bases between them. The CDR3 loop spans 14 amino acids. CDR3: CASSATGVNTEAFF. CDR3 bases: TGTGCCAGCAGCGCCACAGGAGTCAACACTGAAGCTTTCTTT.

As DNA, the CDR3 is TGTGCCAGCAGCCCCGACTCGGACAGGGCCCCAGATACGCAGTATTTT. It encodes CASSPDSDRAPDTQYF. The chain employs TRBV3-1 (or the pseudogene TRBV3-2) and TRBJ2-3, with 8 bases lining up with TRBD1. The junction had 10 bases not matched to a gene; V was cut back by 4 bases and J by 4 bases. The germline V gene has CDR1 LGHDT and CDR2 YNNKEL (reference sequence). The CDR3 consists of 16 residues.

This chain connects TRBV29-1 to TRBJ1-5; D is unclear. Trimming left V 4 bases short and J 4 bases short, with 8 bases between. Germline assignment: CDR1 SQVTM and CDR2 ANQGSEA. This CDR3 comprises 12 residues. The CDR3 nucleotides are TGCAGCGTTGGCGGCGGGAATCAGCCCCAGCATTTT. Translating gives CSVGGGNQPQHF.

The J gene is TRBJ1-4, the V gene TRBV6-5; D is possibly TRBD1 (6 bases). CDR3 length: 14 residues. The ends were cut back, 2 bases at V and 6 bases at J, with 10 bases in the middle. The germline CDR1 and CDR2 sequences are MNHEY and SVGAGI. The CDR3 DNA sequence: TGTGCCAGCAGTTACGCCGGGGGGCATGAAAAACTGTTTTTT. This sequence encodes CASSYAGGHEKLFF.

The count of this clone is one. This rearrangement joins TRBV7-2 to TRBJ2-1, with no clear D. CDR3 size: 13 residues. Germline V lookup: CDR1 SGHTA, CDR2 FQGNSA. The V end lost 2 bases, the J end lost 9 bases, and 11 bases lay between the germline ends. CDR3 amino acids: CASSLHVVSEQFF. CDR3 coding DNA: TGTGCCAGCAGCTTACACGTCGTCAGTGAGCAGTTCTTC.